What follows is one TCR beta chain and its context. Antigen: not known. This specimen belongs to a study of shared clonotypes between healthy human individuals. Trimming took off 0 bases at V and 4 bases at J, with 4 bases between the two ends. The germline V gene has CDR1 SGHNT and CDR2 YYREEE (reference sequence). The CDR3 runs 12 residues. Study-level points and caveats: Shared clonotypes across all four donors exceeded non-shared ones in generation probability.

Some clones are missing from TCRdb's copy, which holds only in-frame ones; the method was immunoSEQ multiplex PCR. The table lists 640,000 or so clones, approximately 79% of them singletons. This clonotype was sampled from a woman in her twenties or thirties in good health. Sequenced sample: memory CD4+ T cells sorted from blood. Subset denoted: CD45RA-negative fraction. The chain recombines TRBV5-4 with TRBJ1-2; D is unclear. CDR3 nucleotide sequence: TGTGCCAGCAGCTTGGAAGTCTATGGCTACACCTTC. This codes for CASSLEVYGYTF.